The following is a TCR beta chain sequence with its context. Measured with immunoSEQ multiplex PCR; TCRdb has only the in-frame clones, and not every one. The sample yields around 17,000 clones, roughly 70% seen once. This entry comes from a study of ipilimumab plus nivolumab after autologous stem cell transplantation. About the study: Median doses per patient: roughly 5 ipilimumab, about 8 nivolumab.

From germline, CDR1 is LNHDA and CDR2 SQIVND (reference sequence). V was pared by 5 bases and J by 0 bases, with 18 bases between. There are 17 residues in the CDR3. Patients got ipilimumab 1 mg/kg beginning 14 to 28 days post-transplant. The material was PBMCs, obtained in a trial of ipilimumab plus nivolumab as post-transplant consolidation. This TCR was sampled from a male donor with diffuse large B-cell lymphoma. This chain uses TRBV19 with TRBJ2-3, with D unclear. The CDR3 loop is CASSWARMPHSTDTQYF. The DNA of the CDR3 is TGTGCCAGTAGTTGGGCACGAATGCCCCATAGCACAGATACGCAGTATTTT.